The text below deals with one TCR beta chain. Then a second PCR, running about 7 to 11 cycles, was carried out with a sample-barcoded 5' primer and a J-beta primer mix. Sequencing of every sample gave 2.5 million or more CDR3-containing paired-end reads. TCRdb reprocessed the 5' RACE reads with MiXCR, giving one entry per CDR3 protein. The sample gives 800,000 to 900,000 distinct CDR3 sequences, approximately 65% of which show up once; 28% is in the top ten. The CDR3 extends over 13 amino acids. CDR1 DFQATT and CDR2 SNEGSKA come from the germline V gene (reference sequence). The V segment lost 6 bases and the J segment 5 bases; nucleotides outside the gene matches: 7. This sample is drawn from a study of blood T cells in healthy people across ages.

The sequenced sample was blood. This clonotype was obtained from a man aged 25 to 45 in good health. This rearrangement joins TRBV20-1 to TRBJ2-3; TRBD1 matches at 8 bases. Here the CDR3 reads CSAQTGGLDTQYF. For the CDR3, the DNA is TGCAGTGCCCAAACAGGGGGATTAGATACGCAGTATTTT.